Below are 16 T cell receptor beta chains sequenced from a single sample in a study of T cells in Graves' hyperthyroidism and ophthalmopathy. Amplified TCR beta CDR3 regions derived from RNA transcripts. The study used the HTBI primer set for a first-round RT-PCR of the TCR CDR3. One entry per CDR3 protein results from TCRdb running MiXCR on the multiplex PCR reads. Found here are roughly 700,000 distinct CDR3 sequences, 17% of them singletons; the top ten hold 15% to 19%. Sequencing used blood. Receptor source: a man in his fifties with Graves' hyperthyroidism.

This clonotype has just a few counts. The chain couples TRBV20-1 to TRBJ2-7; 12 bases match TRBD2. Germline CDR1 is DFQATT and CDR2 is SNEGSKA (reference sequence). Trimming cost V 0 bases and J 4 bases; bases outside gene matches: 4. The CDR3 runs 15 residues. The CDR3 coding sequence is TGCAGTGCTAGAGATAGGGGACTAGCGGGTTACGAGCAGTACTTC. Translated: CSARDRGLAGYEQYF.

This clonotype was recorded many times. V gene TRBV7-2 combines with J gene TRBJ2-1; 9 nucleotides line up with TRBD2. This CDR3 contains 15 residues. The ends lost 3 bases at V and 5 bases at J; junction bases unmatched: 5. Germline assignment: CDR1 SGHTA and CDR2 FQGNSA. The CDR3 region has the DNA TGTGCCAGCAGCTTTGCAGCTAGCGGGGACAATGAGCAGTTCTTC. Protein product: CASSFAASGDNEQFF.

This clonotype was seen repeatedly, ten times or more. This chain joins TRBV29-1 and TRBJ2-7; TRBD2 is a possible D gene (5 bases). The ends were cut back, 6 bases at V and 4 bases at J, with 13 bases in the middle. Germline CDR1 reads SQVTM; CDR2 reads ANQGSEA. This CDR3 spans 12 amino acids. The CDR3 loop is CSVLGTLYEQYF. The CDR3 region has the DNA TGCAGCGTACTAGGAACTTTGTACGAGCAGTACTTC.

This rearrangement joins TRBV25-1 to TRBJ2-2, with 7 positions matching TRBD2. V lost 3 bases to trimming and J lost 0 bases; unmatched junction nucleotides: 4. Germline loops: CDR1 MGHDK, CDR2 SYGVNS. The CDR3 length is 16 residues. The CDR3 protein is CASSEGGFPNTGELFF. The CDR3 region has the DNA TGTGCCAGCAGTGAGGGGGGGTTTCCGAACACCGGGGAGCTGTTTTTT. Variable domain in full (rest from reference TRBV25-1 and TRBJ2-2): EADIYQTPRYLVIGTGKKITLECSQTMGHDKMYWYQQDPGMELHLIHYSYGVNSTEKGDLSSESTVSRIRTEHFPLTLESARPSHTSQYLCASSEGGFPNTGELFFGEGSRLTVL.

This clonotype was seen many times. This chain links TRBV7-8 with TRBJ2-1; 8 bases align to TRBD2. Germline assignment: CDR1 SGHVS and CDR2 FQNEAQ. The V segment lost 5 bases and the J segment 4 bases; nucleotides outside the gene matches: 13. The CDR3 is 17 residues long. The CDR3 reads CASSGEREYSSYNEQFF. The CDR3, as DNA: TGTGCCAGCAGCGGGGAGCGGGAGTACTCTTCTTACAATGAGCAGTTCTTC.

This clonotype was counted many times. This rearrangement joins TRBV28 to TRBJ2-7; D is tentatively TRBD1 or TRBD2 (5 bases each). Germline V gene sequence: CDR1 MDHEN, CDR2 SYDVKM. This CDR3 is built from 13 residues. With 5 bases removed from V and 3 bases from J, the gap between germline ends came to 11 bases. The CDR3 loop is CASSGGPLYEQYF. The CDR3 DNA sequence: TGTGCCAGCAGTGGGGGACCGCTCTACGAGCAGTACTTC.

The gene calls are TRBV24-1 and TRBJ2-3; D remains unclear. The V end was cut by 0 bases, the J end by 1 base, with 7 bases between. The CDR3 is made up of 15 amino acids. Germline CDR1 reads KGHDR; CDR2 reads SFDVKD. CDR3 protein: CATSDLREGTDTQYF. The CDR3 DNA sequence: TGTGCCACCAGTGATTTGAGGGAAGGCACAGATACGCAGTATTTT.

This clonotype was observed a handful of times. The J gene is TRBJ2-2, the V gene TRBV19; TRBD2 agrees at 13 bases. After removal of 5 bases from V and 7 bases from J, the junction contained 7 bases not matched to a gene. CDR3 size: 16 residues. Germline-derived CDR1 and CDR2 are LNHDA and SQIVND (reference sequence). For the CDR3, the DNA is TGTGCCAGTAGTTGGACTAGCGGGAGAATGGGCGGGGAGCTGTTTTTT. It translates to CASSWTSGRMGGELFF.

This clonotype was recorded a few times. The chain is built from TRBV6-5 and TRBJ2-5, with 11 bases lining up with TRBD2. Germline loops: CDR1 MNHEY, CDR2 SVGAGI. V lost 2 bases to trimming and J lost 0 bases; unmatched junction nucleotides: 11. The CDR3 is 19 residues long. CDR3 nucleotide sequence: TGTGCCAGCAGTTACAACAATTTAGCGGGAGGGTGGGACCAAGAGACCCAGTACTTC. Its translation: CASSYNNLAGGWDQETQYF.

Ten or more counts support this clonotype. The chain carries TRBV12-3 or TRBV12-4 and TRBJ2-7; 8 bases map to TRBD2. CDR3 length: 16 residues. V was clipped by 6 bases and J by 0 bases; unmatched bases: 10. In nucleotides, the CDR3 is TGTGCCAGCAGCCACCGGGGCGGGAGGTCCTCCTACGAGCAGTACTTC. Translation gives CASSHRGGRSSYEQYF.

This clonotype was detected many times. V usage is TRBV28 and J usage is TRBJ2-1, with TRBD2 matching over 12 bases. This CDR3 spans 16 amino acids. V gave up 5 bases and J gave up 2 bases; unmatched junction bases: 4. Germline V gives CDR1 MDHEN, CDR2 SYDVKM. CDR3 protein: CASSPSSGGAYNEQFF. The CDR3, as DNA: TGTGCCAGCAGTCCCTCTAGCGGGGGGGCCTACAATGAGCAGTTCTTC.

Here the CDR3 DNA reads TGTGCCAGCAGCGCCAGGGACTCGGGGAATGAGCAGTTCTTC. Its translation is CASSARDSGNEQFF. This chain connects TRBV11-1 to TRBJ2-1; perhaps TRBD2 as D (6 bases). The CDR3 is 14 residues long. Germline CDR1 SGHAT, CDR2 FQDESV (reference sequence). The ends were cut back, 5 bases at V and 7 bases at J, with 15 bases in the middle.

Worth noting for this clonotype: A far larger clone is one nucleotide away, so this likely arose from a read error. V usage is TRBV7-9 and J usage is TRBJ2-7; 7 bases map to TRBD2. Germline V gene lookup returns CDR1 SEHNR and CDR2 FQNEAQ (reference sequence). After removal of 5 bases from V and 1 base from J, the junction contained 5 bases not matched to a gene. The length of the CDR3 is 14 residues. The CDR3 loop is CASSPTGRSYEQYV. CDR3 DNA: TGTGCCAGCAGCCCGACCGGGAGGTCCTACGAGCAGTACGTC.

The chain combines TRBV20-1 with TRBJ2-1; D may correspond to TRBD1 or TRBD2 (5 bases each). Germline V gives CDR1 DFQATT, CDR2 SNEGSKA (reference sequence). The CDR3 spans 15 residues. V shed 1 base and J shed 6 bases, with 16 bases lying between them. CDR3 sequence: CSARAGTKRRNEQFF. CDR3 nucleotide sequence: TGCAGTGCTAGAGCGGGGACCAAGCGGCGCAATGAGCAGTTCTTC.

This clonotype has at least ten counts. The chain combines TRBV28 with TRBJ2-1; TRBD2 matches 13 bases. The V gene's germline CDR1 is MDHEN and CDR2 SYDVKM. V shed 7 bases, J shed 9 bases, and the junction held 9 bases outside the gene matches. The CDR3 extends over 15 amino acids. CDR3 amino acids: CASTWTSGSMSEQFF. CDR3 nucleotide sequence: TGTGCCAGCACCTGGACTAGCGGGAGTATGAGTGAGCAGTTCTTC.

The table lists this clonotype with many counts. The CDR3 protein is CASSEGGRAGANVLTF. CDR3 coding DNA: TGTGCCAGCAGTGAAGGGGGAAGGGCTGGGGCCAACGTCCTGACTTTC. V gene TRBV2 combines with J gene TRBJ2-6; the D is unclear. Germline CDR1 SNHLY, CDR2 FYNNEI. Trimming took 1 base from V and 2 from J, leaving 9 bases between them. The CDR3 spans 16 residues.